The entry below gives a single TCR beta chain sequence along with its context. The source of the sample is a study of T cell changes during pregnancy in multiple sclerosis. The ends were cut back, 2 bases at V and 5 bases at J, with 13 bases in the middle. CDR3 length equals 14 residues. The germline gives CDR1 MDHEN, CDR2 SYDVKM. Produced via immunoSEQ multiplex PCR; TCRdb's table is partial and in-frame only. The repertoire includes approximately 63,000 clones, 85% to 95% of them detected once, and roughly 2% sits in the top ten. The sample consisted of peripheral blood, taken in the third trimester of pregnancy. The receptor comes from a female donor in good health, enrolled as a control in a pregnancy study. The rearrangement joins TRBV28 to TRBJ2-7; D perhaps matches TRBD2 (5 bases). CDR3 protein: CASSLITGIHEQYF. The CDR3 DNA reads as TGTGCCAGCAGTTTAATAACGGGGATCCACGAGCAGTACTTC.